This TCR beta chain was observed in a study of blood T cell repertoires in COVID-19 (dated by TCRdb to 2018 to 2021). The study in broad terms: The collaborator samples originated in the United States, Italy and Spain and spanned the acute and convalescent phases of COVID-19. The material from the prospective study consisted of cDNA or gDNA derived from T cells, B-cell-depleted T cells, or PBMCs. Deeply sampled blood TCRbeta repertoires from subjects exposed to, actively infected with, or recovered from COVID-19 were included in the dataset. The sample metadata nearly always contained a de-identified subject ID, COVID-19 status, age in years and sex. Where available, HLA class I and class II types were obtained from metadata supplied by the sample provider rather than from assay-based typing. The samples were drawn from two sources: the first 160 participants of the ongoing ImmuneRACE study, and over 950 subjects contributed by 6 global collaborators. The repertoires were released in a freely available public database meant as a resource for research on the immune response to SARS-CoV-2.

Paper-wide results and their limitations: The amount of clinical and demographic metadata varied by source and participant and was provided uncurated.

Ends trimmed: V by 1 base, J by 8 bases; bases unmatched to a gene: 12. Reading the germline V gene (reference sequence) gives CDR1 SSHAT and CDR2 FNYEAQ. The CDR3 sequence holds 17 residues, the cysteine and phenylalanine included. Only the CDR3 DNA is retained, 51 bases long and in frame from the first base. TCRbeta CDR3 regions were amplified from genomic DNA using the immunoSEQ Assay, a bias-controlled multiplex PCR. From the authors' description of their analysis: The number of nucleated cells in each sample was estimated from the amplification of reference gene primers within the assay. To quantify the absolute abundance of each unique TCRbeta CDR3 rearrangement, sequence reads were collapsed and filtered. For each sample, productive Simpson clonality was calculated as the square root of Simpson's diversity index across productive rearrangements. TCRdb limited this immuneACCESS table to in-frame rearrangements with V and J called. A share of clones is missing; checked studies link under half to unresolved V genes, and the rest is unexplained. V, J and clone size are those of that table, while D and trimming were read from the DNA. The table for this sample lists about 27,000 clones; roughly 90% of them were counted only once. The top ten hold around 2.8% of the sample.

A word on this clone: The antigen this receptor binds is unknown. The record has no base qualities; no much larger clone is one base away.

The collaborating institutions used their own protocols to collect whole blood in K2EDTA tubes. For TCRbeta analysis, collaborators shipped samples in one of three forms: frozen whole blood, isolated PBMCs, or DNA extracted from either of those sample types. The source material was peripheral blood. The chain joins TRBV7-7 to TRBJ2-1; 9 junctional bases match TRBD2. This receptor was obtained from a human donor in a cohort sampled during active COVID-19. The DNA sequence is given as TGTGCCAGCAGCTTAGGAGTGATGCGGGGGGGCTCGGATGAGCAGTTCTTC. This sequence encodes CASSLGVMRGGSDEQFF.